This section outlines one T cell receptor (beta chain) sequence together with its context. Its antigen is not yet known. It has no much larger one-base neighbor in the sample; base qualities were not kept. The entry originates in a study of T cells after posttransplantation cyclophosphamide (dated by TCRdb to 2015 to 2016). About the full investigation: Using TRB sequencing, the study followed how the T cell repertoire reconstituted after myeloablative bone marrow transplantation in which posttransplantation cyclophosphamide served as GVHD prophylaxis. Blood from all 35 or so PTCy patients with 1-year posttransplant specimens was subjected to TRB sequencing. Public TRB sequences were queried against a database of over 3,600 sequences associated with responses to pathogens, tumor antigens, self-antigens and alloantigens. Up to roughly 3 additional blood samples from 2 to 5.2 years after transplant were also TRB-sequenced in 3 patients, as was pretransplant blood from a handful of patients. Antigen receptor sequencing was done on samples from around 32 PTCy-treated patients and from approximately 17 related bone marrow donors of those patients. Because TRA and TRB clonality correlated tightly in 9 samples, later TCR analyses were limited to TRB. General findings and caveats noted by the study authors: The TRB repertoires of T cells infiltrating skin or the GI tract showed only limited overlap with the TRB repertoires found in blood. Donor-recipient similarity was low at 1-2 months but rose over the first year, and later blood repertoires were often dominated by donor CD8+ memory clones. Across roughly 49 patients, TRB clonality was highly associated with recipient CMV seropositivity and CMV reactivation, and diversity in PTCy patients was similar to diversity in CNI/methotrexate controls.

The CDR3 runs 15 residues from the cysteine to the phenylalanine. The only DNA kept is the CDR3, 45 bases in frame from the first base. CDR1 and CDR2 are drawn from the germline V gene: SGHRS, YFSETQ. V is cut back by 0 bases and J by 10 bases, with 9 bases in the junction unmatched. Peripheral blood samples were provided by related bone marrow donors on the day of marrow donation. Naive T cells were defined as viable CD3+CD4+ or CD3+CD8+ cells that were CCR7+CD45RA+CD45RO-CD95-CD27+CD28+. Peripheral blood and bone marrow mononuclear cells were isolated by Ficoll-Hypaque density centrifugation and were cryopreserved. Sorting of CD4+ and CD8+ T cells, including naive and memory subsets, was performed by FACS on a FACSAria II. Genomic DNA was the input for TRB sequencing, which was run either with the immunoSEQ assay at survey resolution or with the hsTCRB kit. Concerning the study's data processing: The immunoSEQ software was used for initial read processing, and the LymphoSeq R package was used for repertoire analyses. Clonality was computed as 1 minus normalized Shannon entropy; Gini coefficient was also calculated for each TRB dataset. Phenotypes of unsorted samples were inferred by mapping TRB sequences from sorted subsets of the recipient or donor onto unsorted samples of the same recipient. The table comes from immuneACCESS by way of TCRdb, which keeps in-frame sequences with V and J called. Part of the clones is missing from these tables; in studies checked, under half for an unresolved V gene and the rest for unknown reasons. D and trimming come from the DNA, and the V and J calls and clone size come from that table. The sample contains approximately 9,800 clones, 95% to 99% of them found a single time. The ten largest clones take up about 0.3% of the sample.

This clonotype was sampled from a man between 50 and 59 years old in good health, CMV-negative, and a related stem cell transplant donor. The V and J segments used are TRBV5-1 and TRBJ2-1, with 8 bases aligning to TRBD2. Material: naive CD8+ T cells sorted from PBMCs. This receptor carries the CDR3 CASSLETGGPDEQFF. At the DNA level, the sequence is TGCGCCAGCAGCTTGGAGACGGGAGGGCCAGACGAGCAGTTCTTC.